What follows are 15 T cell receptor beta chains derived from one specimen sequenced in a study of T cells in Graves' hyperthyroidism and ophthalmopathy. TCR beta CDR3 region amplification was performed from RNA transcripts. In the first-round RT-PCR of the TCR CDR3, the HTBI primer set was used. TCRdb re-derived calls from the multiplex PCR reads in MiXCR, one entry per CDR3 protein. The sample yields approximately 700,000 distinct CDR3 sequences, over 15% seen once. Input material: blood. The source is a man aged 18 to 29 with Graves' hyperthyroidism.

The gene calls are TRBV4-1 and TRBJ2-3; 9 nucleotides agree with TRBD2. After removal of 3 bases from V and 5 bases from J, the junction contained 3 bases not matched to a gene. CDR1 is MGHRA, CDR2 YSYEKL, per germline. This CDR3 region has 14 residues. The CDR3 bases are TGCGCCAGCAGCCAGGGGCGGGAGGGAGATACGCAGTATTTT. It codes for CASSQGREGDTQYF.

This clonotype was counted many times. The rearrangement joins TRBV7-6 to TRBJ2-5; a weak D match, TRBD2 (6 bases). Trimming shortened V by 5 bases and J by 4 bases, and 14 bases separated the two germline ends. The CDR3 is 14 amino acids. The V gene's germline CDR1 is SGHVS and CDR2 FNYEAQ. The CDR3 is CASSTRTGVETQYF. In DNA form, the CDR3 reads TGTGCCAGCAGCACCCGTACGGGAGTAGAGACCCAGTACTTC.

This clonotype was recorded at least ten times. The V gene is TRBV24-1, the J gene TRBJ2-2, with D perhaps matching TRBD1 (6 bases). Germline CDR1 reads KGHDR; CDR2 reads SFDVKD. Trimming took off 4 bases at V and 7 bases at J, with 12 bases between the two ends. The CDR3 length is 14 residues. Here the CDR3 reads CATSDRGSRGELFF. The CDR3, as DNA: TGTGCCACCAGTGACAGGGGATCACGCGGGGAGCTGTTTTTT.

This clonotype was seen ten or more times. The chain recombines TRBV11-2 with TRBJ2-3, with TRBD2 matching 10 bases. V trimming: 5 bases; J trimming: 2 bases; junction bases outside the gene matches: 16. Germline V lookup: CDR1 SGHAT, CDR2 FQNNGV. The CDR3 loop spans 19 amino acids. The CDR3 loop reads CASSLLISSGSVNTDTQYF. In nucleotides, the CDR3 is TGTGCCAGCAGCCTGCTAATCTCTAGCGGGAGCGTAAACACAGATACGCAGTATTTT.

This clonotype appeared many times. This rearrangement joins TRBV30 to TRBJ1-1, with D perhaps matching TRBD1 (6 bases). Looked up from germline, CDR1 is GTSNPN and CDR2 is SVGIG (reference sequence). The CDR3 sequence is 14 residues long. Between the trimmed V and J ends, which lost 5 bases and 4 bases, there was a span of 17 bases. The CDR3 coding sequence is TGTGCCTGGTCGGAGGGGGAAGGGGCCACTGAAGCTTTCTTT. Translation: CAWSEGEGATEAFF.

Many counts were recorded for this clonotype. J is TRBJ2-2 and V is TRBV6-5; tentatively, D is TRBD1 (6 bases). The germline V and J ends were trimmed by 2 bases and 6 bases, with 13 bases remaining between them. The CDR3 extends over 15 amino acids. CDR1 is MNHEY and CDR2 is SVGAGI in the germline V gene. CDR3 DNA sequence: TGTGCCAGCAGTTACGCTGACAGGACCCCCGGGGAGCTGTTTTTT. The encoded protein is CASSYADRTPGELFF.

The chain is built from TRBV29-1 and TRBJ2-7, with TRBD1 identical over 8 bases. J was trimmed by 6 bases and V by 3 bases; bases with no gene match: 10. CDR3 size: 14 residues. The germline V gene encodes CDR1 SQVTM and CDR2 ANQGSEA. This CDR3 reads CSVEKGQGAAEQYF. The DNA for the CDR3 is TGCAGCGTTGAGAAAGGCCAGGGGGCGGCCGAGCAGTACTTC.

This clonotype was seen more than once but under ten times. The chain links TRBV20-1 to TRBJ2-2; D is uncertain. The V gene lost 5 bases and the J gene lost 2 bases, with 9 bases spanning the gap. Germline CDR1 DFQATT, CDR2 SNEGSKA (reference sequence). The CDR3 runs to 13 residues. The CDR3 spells CSARHFNTGELFF. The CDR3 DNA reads TGCAGTGCTCGCCATTTTAACACCGGGGAGCTGTTTTTT.

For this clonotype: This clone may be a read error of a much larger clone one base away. CDR3 loop: CASSGAPRTDTQYF. CDR3 in DNA: TGTGCCAGCAGTGGAGCGCCTAGAACAGATACGCAGTATTTT. The chain has TRBV2 and TRBJ2-3; no definite D call. V was shortened by 4 bases and J by 3 bases, with 11 bases between the two germline ends. The CDR3 extends over 14 amino acids. Germline V gives CDR1 SNHLY, CDR2 FYNNEI.

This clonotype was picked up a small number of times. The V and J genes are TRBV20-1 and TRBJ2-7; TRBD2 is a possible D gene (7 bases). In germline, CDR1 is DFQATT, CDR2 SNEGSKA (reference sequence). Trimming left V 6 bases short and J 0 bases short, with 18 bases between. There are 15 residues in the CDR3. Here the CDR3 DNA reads TGCAGTGCCATAGGGGGGGCGGGGATCTCCTACGAGCAGTACTTC. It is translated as CSAIGGAGISYEQYF.

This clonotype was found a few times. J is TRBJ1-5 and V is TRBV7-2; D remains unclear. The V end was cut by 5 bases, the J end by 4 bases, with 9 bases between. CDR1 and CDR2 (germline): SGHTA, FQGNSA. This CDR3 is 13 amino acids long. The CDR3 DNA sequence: TGTGCCAGCAGCCACGGGGAGAATCAGCCCCAGCATTTT. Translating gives CASSHGENQPQHF.

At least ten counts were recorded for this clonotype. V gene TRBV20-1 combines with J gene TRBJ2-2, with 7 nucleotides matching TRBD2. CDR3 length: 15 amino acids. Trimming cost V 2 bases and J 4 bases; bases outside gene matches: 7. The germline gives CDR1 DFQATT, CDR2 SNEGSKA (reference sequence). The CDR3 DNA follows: TGCAGTGCTAGACCCGGGACTACTGTCACCGGGGAGCTGTTTTTT. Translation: CSARPGTTVTGELFF.

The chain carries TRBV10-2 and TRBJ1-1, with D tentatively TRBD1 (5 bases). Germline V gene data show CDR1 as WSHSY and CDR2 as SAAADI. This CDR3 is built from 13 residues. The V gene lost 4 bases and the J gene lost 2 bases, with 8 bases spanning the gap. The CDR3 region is CASSAGTNTEAFF. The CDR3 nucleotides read TGCGCCAGCAGTGCCGGGACCAACACTGAAGCTTTCTTT.

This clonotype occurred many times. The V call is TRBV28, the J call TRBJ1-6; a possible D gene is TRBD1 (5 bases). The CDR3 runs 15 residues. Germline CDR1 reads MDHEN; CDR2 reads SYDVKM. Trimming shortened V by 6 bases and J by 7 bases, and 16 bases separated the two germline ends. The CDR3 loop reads CASRGGDRLNSPLHF. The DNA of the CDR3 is TGTGCCAGCAGGGGTGGAGACAGACTCAATTCACCCCTCCACTTT.

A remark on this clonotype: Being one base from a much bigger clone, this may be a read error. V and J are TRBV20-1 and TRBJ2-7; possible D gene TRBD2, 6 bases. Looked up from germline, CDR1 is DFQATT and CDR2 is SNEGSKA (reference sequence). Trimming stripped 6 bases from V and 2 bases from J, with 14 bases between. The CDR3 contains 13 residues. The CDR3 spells CSAAGRGPYEQYF. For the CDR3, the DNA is TGCAGTGCCGCGGGACGGGGACCCTACGAGCAGTACTTC.